This T cell receptor beta chain is from a study of T cell responses to AZD1222 COVID-19 vaccine (dated by TCRdb to about 2021). A note on the overall study: A total of 230 to 250 trial participants underwent TCR sequencing, of whom about 200 received two doses of AZD1222 and around 26 received two doses of the MenACWY control vaccine. Trial participants were enrolled by age into subgroups of 18-55, 56-69 and 70-plus years, and about 150, 27 and 61 TCR-sequenced participants, respectively, were included in these subgroups.

The germline V gene (reference sequence) provides CDR1 GTSNPN and CDR2 SVGIG. Trimming removed 2 bases from V and 0 bases from J; the gene matches leave 15 bases unexplained. The CDR3 starts with the cysteine, ends with the phenylalanine, and has 19 residues. Left in the record is the CDR3 DNA by itself, 57 bases read in frame from the first base. The CDR3 regions of human TCRbeta chains were subjected to immunosequencing. The original methods were these. TCRs in the repertoires were matched against a reference library of SARS-CoV-2-specific TCRs that had been generated with the MIRA antigen-specificity platform. Breadth was defined as the fraction of unique TCRs that were SARS-CoV-2-associated. Depth was defined as the fraction of total T cells that were SARS-CoV-2-associated. Each spike-specific TCR was assigned to its reactive spike region and to a CD4 or CD8 class using the MIRA data. Log10-transformed breadth and depth values were compared by one-way ANOVA with Sidak's multiple comparisons tests. What TCRdb holds here is the immuneACCESS table cut down to in-frame rearrangements. Part of the clones is not present; checked against another copy, under half of the missing clones reflect an unresolved V gene, and the others are unexplained. V and J calls and clone size are those listed in that table; D and trimming were worked out from the DNA. The sample includes approximately 180,000 clones, with approximately 90% observed a single time. Clones ranked in the top ten supply about 24% of the sample.

As concerns this clone: The antigen this receptor binds is unknown. Per-base qualities were not stored, and no clone one base away is much larger.

Study-wide conclusions, independent of this receptor: Conclusions about previously exposed vaccinees are limited, since just a handful of AZD1222 recipients were seropositive for SARS-CoV-2 at baseline. Reportedly, almost half of the unique spike-specific TCRs recognized epitopes lying outside the regions that are mutated in the B.1.351 and B.1.1.7 variants. The 56-69-year group was small, and its depth increase did not reach significance, likely because of low power. Spike-specific TCR breadth and depth rose significantly after two AZD1222 doses compared with day 0 and with MenACWY recipients. Because no samples from the day 14 peak response were available, repertoires could be characterized only after the peak T cell response. Most participants were white British and females outnumbered males, and the authors suggested that clonal diversity may have been underestimated. Vaccine-associated CD4 TCRs spanned the whole spike protein, with dominant responses in regions 160-218 and 743-854.

The sample's time point label, in plain terms: about 28 days (+/-7) after the second vaccine dose. Because spike-specific TCR depth and breadth did not differ between the two schedules, AZD1222 recipients who got a second dose at roughly 4 weeks were pooled with those who got a second dose at roughly 12 weeks. Vaccinee samples were obtained from the UK trials COV001 and COV002, which included a single-blind randomized controlled phase 2/3 trial of AZD1222 (ChAdOx1 nCoV-19) in healthy adults. Trial participant PBMC samples were collected at day 0 and day 28 after the second dose for TCRbeta chain sequencing.

The chain employs TRBV30 and TRBJ1-5; 8 bases in the junction line up with TRBD1. The sequence came from an adult who received the AZD1222 COVID-19 vaccine. The source material was peripheral blood, sampled 28 days after the second AZD1222 dose. The DNA sequence reads TGTGCCTGGAGTCGGTTGAAAACAGGGGGGATGACTAGCAATCAGCCCCAGCATTTT. This encodes CAWSRLKTGGMTSNQPQHF.